This T cell receptor (beta chain) was observed in a study of cytomegalovirus exposure and HLA in healthy donors. Germline V gene lookup returns CDR1 SGHDN and CDR2 FVKESK. V dropped 2 bases and J dropped 0 bases, with 12 bases sitting between them. CDR3 length: 16 amino acids. Produced via immunoSEQ multiplex PCR; TCRdb's table is partial and in-frame only. Here the sample spans fewer than 250,000 clones, roughly 87% being singletons. Findings and caveats of the study: The classifier was said to identify cytomegalovirus status with high specificity and sensitivity. Associated with cytomegalovirus, according to the listing, were 170 or so TCR beta chains.

As regards this clone: What it binds is not known.

Source material: PBMCs. The chain couples TRBV14 to TRBJ2-3; no definite D call. The sequence derives from a woman aged 18-29 years in good health and CMV-seropositive. The CDR3 nucleotides are TGTGCCAGCAGCCAAATGGCAGGAAAAAGCACAGATACGCAGTATTTT. Translation gives CASSQMAGKSTDTQYF.